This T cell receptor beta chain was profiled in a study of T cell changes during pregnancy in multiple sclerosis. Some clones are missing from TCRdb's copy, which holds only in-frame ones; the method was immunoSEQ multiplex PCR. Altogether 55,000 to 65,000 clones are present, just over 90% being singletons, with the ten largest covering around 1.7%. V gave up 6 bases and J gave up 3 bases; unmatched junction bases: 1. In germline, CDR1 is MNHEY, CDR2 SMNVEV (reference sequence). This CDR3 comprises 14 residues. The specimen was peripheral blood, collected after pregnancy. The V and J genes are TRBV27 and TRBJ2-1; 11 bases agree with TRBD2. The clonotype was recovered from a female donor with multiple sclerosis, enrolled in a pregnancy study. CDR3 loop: CASRGTSGYNEQFF. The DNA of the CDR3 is TGTGCCAGCAGAGGGACTAGCGGCTACAATGAGCAGTTCTTC.